The following is a TCR beta chain sequence with its context. Allocation to cohorts depended on clinical history reported by the participants. The data are from a study of blood T cell repertoires in COVID-19. The overall study: T cells, B-cell-depleted T cells, or PBMCs provided the cDNA or gDNA that served as material.

Per the original data handling: Reference gene primer amplification gave estimated nucleated cell counts. Here immunoSEQ multiplex PCR was the method, and the copy in TCRdb shows in-frame clones only, minus some. V, J and clone size are those of that table, while D and trimming were read from the DNA. The repertoire holds 200,000 to 300,000 clones, roughly 85% seen once, with about 8.2% in the top ten. J was trimmed by 8 bases and V by 4 bases; bases with no gene match: 8. Per germline, CDR1 MNHEY and CDR2 SMNVEV (reference sequence). This CDR3 contains 15 residues. V and J are TRBV27 and TRBJ2-1; 10 bases map to TRBD2. Sequencing input: PBMCs or T cells enriched from blood (not recorded which). This TCR was recovered from a woman between 50 and 59 years old with acute COVID-19. The CDR3 loop reads CASSSLAGYGDEQFF. The CDR3 bases are TGTGCCAGCAGTTCACTAGCGGGGTACGGGGATGAGCAGTTCTTC.